Shown below are 20 T cell receptor beta chains from a single sample sequenced in a study of T-cell reconstitution after alpha-beta-depleted transplantation in children listed by TCRdb under 2016. Receptor amplification or capture employed PCR. Sequencer: Illumina HiSeq 2500. TCR libraries were prepared with molecular barcoding, using unique molecular identifiers to normalize TCRbeta repertoire quantification. TCRdb took the public reads, trimmed them with fastp at Q25, ran MiXCR for clone calling and kept in-frame beta chains. Each record represents a unique CDR3 protein, reported with the most common genes and DNA among its rows. This sample comprises 45,000 or so distinct CDR3 sequences, 50% to 55% of them detected only once. The ten biggest clones cover 35% to 40% of the sample. The sample's treatment or condition label is to be understood as: allogeneic hematopoietic cell transplantation with graft depleted of TCRalphabeta T cells and CD19 B cells.

The specimen comprised peripheral blood, sampled before TCRalphabeta/CD19-depleted stem cell transplant. These receptors were obtained from a boy in the first two years of life with SCID, due to receive a stem cell transplant.

The chain uses TRBV5-1 and TRBJ2-5, with 11 nucleotides matching TRBD1. From germline, CDR1 is SGHRS and CDR2 YFSETQ. The CDR3 contains 16 residues. V shed 0 bases, J shed 3 bases, and the junction held 4 bases outside the gene matches. CDR3 protein: CASSLVGTGGEETQYF. DNA for the CDR3: TGCGCCAGCAGCTTGGTAGGGACAGGGGGTGAAGAGACCCAGTACTTC.

Only a few counts were recorded for this clonotype. The CDR3 loop reads CSAQGMDTEAFF. The CDR3 nucleotides are TGCAGTGCCCAGGGTATGGACACTGAAGCTTTCTTT. This chain connects TRBV20-1 to TRBJ1-1; maybe TRBD1 (5 bases). Germline V CDR1 and CDR2: DFQATT, SNEGSKA (reference sequence). The CDR3 is 12 residues long. V shed 6 bases and J shed 3 bases, with 11 bases lying between them.

This clonotype was detected ten times or more. The genes are TRBV7-6 and TRBJ2-7; TRBD1 aligns across 8 bases. Germline V gene lookup returns CDR1 SGHVS and CDR2 FNYEAQ. This CDR3 has 14 residues. The ends lost 3 bases at V and 0 bases at J; junction bases unmatched: 1. The CDR3 spells CASSFGTGSYEQYF. Here the CDR3 DNA reads TGTGCCAGCAGCTTTGGGACAGGCTCCTACGAGCAGTACTTC.

The CDR3 loop is CASSFLEGYEQYF. The CDR3 DNA follows: TGTGCCAGCAGCTTCCTAGAGGGCTACGAGCAGTACTTC. The rearrangement uses TRBV5-5 and TRBJ2-7, with D possibly being TRBD2 (5 bases). CDR1 and CDR2 from the germline V gene are SGHKS and YYEKEE (reference sequence). Trimming removed 2 bases at V and 3 bases at J, with 9 bases between. CDR3 length: 13 residues.

The rearrangement joins TRBV10-3 to TRBJ2-5; possibly TRBD1 for D (6 bases). Germline V gene lookup returns CDR1 ENHRY and CDR2 SYGVKD. This CDR3 has 13 residues. The germline V and J ends were trimmed by 10 bases and 3 bases, with 15 bases remaining between them. The CDR3 sequence is CATGQTEKETQYF. The CDR3 DNA sequence: TGTGCCACTGGACAGACTGAGAAAGAGACCCAGTACTTC.

In nucleotides, the CDR3 is TGTGCCAGCAGCTTTGATCCAGATACGCAGTATTTT. This encodes CASSFDPDTQYF. This chain uses TRBV5-6 with TRBJ2-3; the D is unclear. V was cut by 2 bases and J by 4 bases, with 5 bases left in between. Germline V gene sequence: CDR1 SGHDT, CDR2 YYEEEE. This CDR3 contains 12 residues.

This clonotype has just a few counts. J is TRBJ1-2 and V is TRBV29-1; TRBD1 agrees at 12 bases. CDR1 and CDR2 (germline): SQVTM, ANQGSEA. The CDR3 covers 13 residues. J lost 4 bases, V lost 7 bases, and 4 bases had no gene match. The CDR3 nucleotides read TGCAGCGGAGGGACAGGGGGCGTCTATGGCTACACCTTC. Its translation is CSGGTGGVYGYTF.

The chain combines TRBV20-1 with TRBJ1-2, with TRBD1 matching over 9 bases. J was trimmed by 4 bases and V by 1 base; bases with no gene match: 4. Germline V gene lookup returns CDR1 DFQATT and CDR2 SNEGSKA (reference sequence). The CDR3 contains 14 residues. The CDR3 loop reads CSARGDRVVYGYTF. The CDR3, as DNA: TGCAGTGCTAGAGGGGACAGGGTTGTCTATGGCTACACCTTC.

The CDR3 DNA reads TGTGCCATCAGCACCCAGGATACGCAGTATTTT. Translating it yields CAISTQDTQYF. J is TRBJ2-3 and V is TRBV10-3; D remains unclear. This CDR3 has 11 residues. The germline V gene encodes CDR1 ENHRY and CDR2 SYGVKD. The V gene lost 6 bases and the J gene lost 6 bases, with 7 bases spanning the gap.

The V gene is TRBV20-1, the J gene TRBJ2-7, with D possibly TRBD1 on 6 matching bases. Germline CDR1 is DFQATT and CDR2 is SNEGSKA (reference sequence). This CDR3 region has 16 residues. Trimming stripped 0 bases from V and 2 bases from J, with 17 bases between. The chain's CDR3 is CSARDGAGVGAYEQYF. CDR3 in DNA: TGCAGTGCTAGAGATGGGGCAGGGGTAGGGGCCTACGAGCAGTACTTC.

This rearrangement joins TRBV5-1 to TRBJ2-3; no clear D gene. Germline assignment: CDR1 SGHRS and CDR2 YFSETQ. The CDR3 runs to 15 residues. V was cut by 0 bases and J by 1 base, with 9 bases left in between. CDR3 protein: CASSLVRTRTDTQYF. CDR3 bases: TGCGCCAGCAGCTTGGTACGTACCCGCACAGATACGCAGTATTTT.

The rearrangement links TRBV6-2 or TRBV6-3 to TRBJ1-1, with D perhaps matching TRBD1 (6 bases). The CDR3 length is 16 residues. In germline, CDR1 is MNHEY, CDR2 SVGEGT. V shed 2 bases and J shed 3 bases, with 16 bases lying between them. CDR3 amino acids: CASSYERGGADTEAFF. DNA of the CDR3: TGTGCCAGCAGTTACGAGAGGGGGGGCGCGGACACTGAAGCTTTCTTT.

This chain's CDR3 is CASSFSGTSGVGDTQYF. The CDR3 coding sequence is TGTGCCAGCAGCTTCTCCGGGACTAGCGGGGTCGGGGATACGCAGTATTTT. This chain connects TRBV5-5 to TRBJ2-3; 13 nucleotides match TRBD2. Germline V lookup: CDR1 SGHKS, CDR2 YYEKEE (reference sequence). After removal of 2 bases from V and 6 bases from J, the junction contained 9 bases not matched to a gene. This CDR3 is 17 amino acids long.

This clonotype was counted only a few times. The genes are TRBV6-1 and TRBJ1-1, with a weak D call TRBD1 (5 bases). This CDR3 region has 13 residues. V was shortened by 1 base and J by 4 bases, with 7 bases between the two germline ends. Germline CDR1 and CDR2: MNHNS and SASEGT. The CDR3 protein is CASSEGGTTEAFF. The CDR3 region has the DNA TGTGCCAGCAGTGAAGGAGGGACCACTGAAGCTTTCTTT.

Written as DNA, the CDR3 is TGTGCCAGCAGCCAAGAGACTAGTTACACAGATACGCAGTATTTT. Residues: CASSQETSYTDTQYF. This rearrangement joins TRBV4-2 to TRBJ2-3; tentative D call: TRBD2 (6 bases). The CDR3 covers 15 residues. In germline, CDR1 is LGHNA, CDR2 YNFKEQ. The germline V and J ends were trimmed by 0 bases and 2 bases, with 9 bases remaining between them.

V usage is TRBV25-1 and J usage is TRBJ1-2; unclear D gene. This CDR3 spans 12 amino acids. Trimming took 1 base from V and 9 from J, leaving 9 bases between them. Germline lookup yields CDR1 MGHDK and CDR2 SYGVNS. The CDR3, as DNA: TGTGCCAGCAGTGAATCGCTTGGCCGCTACACCTTC. Protein product: CASSESLGRYTF.

This clonotype was found a few times. V is TRBV15 and J is TRBJ2-5; D ambiguous. The CDR3 has 15 residues. Germline V gene lookup returns CDR1 LNHNV and CDR2 YYDKDF (reference sequence). The germline V and J ends were trimmed by 5 bases and 3 bases, with 16 bases remaining between them. The CDR3 reads CATSAPRATEETQYF. In nucleotides, the CDR3 is TGTGCCACCAGCGCCCCACGGGCTACGGAAGAGACCCAGTACTTC.

This clonotype was recorded a few times. The chain combines TRBV11-2 with TRBJ1-2, with 8 positions matching TRBD1. After removal of 3 bases from V and 7 bases from J, the junction contained 1 base not matched to a gene. This CDR3 spans 12 amino acids. Germline CDR1 is SGHAT and CDR2 is FQNNGV. This CDR3 reads CASSFGQGGYTF. As DNA, the CDR3 is TGTGCCAGCAGCTTTGGACAGGGTGGCTACACCTTC.

The CDR3 protein is CASSSLTSGGADTQYF. CDR3 in DNA: TGTGCCAGCAGCTCACTGACTAGCGGGGGCGCAGATACGCAGTATTTT. The rearrangement uses TRBV5-5 and TRBJ2-3; 12 positions agree with TRBD2. With 3 bases clipped from V and 4 bases from J, the junction kept 6 bases outside the gene matches. Germline V lookup: CDR1 SGHKS, CDR2 YYEKEE (reference sequence). This CDR3 is built from 16 residues.

This chain uses TRBV7-2 with TRBJ2-1, with D perhaps matching TRBD1 (5 bases). The CDR3 is 14 amino acids. Germline lookup yields CDR1 SGHTA and CDR2 FQGNSA. Trimming shortened V by 3 bases and J by 4 bases, and 10 bases separated the two germline ends. The CDR3 spells CASSFIRVYNEQFF. In nucleotides, the CDR3 is TGTGCCAGCAGCTTTATCAGGGTGTACAATGAGCAGTTCTTC.